Following are 19 T cell receptor beta chains from one sample sequenced in a study of blood T cells in healthy people across ages. Then a second PCR, running roughly 7 to 11 cycles, was carried out with a sample-barcoded 5' primer and a J-beta primer mix. TCRdb itself ran the 5' RACE reads through MiXCR, one entry per CDR3 protein. In the table there are roughly 1.7 million distinct CDR3 sequences, approximately 32% of which are singletons. The sequencing sample was made of blood. The receptor set was obtained from a woman under 40 in good health.

This clonotype was counted ten times or more. V gene TRBV20-1 combines with J gene TRBJ2-3, with 7 bases fitting TRBD2. CDR1 and CDR2 from the germline V gene are DFQATT and SNEGSKA (reference sequence). The CDR3 loop spans 16 amino acids. With 5 bases clipped from V and 0 bases from J, the junction kept 11 bases outside the gene matches. The CDR3 DNA reads as TGCAGTGCTGTTGATAGCGGGCCCTCTAGCACAGATACGCAGTATTTT. Translating gives CSAVDSGPSSTDTQYF.

This clonotype was detected a few times. This chain connects TRBV6-1 to TRBJ2-4, with D possibly TRBD2 on 5 matching bases. The germline V and J ends were trimmed by 5 bases and 0 bases, with 14 bases remaining between them. Germline CDR1 MNHNS, CDR2 SASEGT. The CDR3 has 16 residues. This CDR3 is CASSFRSGLAKNIQYF. The CDR3 DNA reads as TGTGCCAGCAGTTTCAGGAGCGGCCTAGCCAAAAACATTCAGTACTTC.

This clonotype has only a few counts. The J gene is TRBJ2-1, the V gene TRBV5-1; maybe TRBD2 (6 bases). The CDR3 has 16 residues. The V and J ends lost 4 bases and 0 bases respectively, with 14 bases between them. From germline, CDR1 is SGHRS and CDR2 YFSETQ. The CDR3 sequence is CASSPTGGASYNEQFF. In DNA, the CDR3 is TGCGCCAGCAGCCCGACTGGAGGGGCCTCCTACAATGAGCAGTTCTTC.

The gene calls are TRBV4-2 and TRBJ2-5; 8 bases are shared with TRBD1. V lost 0 bases to trimming and J lost 2 bases; unmatched junction nucleotides: 5. CDR1 and CDR2 (germline): LGHNA, YNFKEQ. CDR3 length: 16 amino acids. The CDR3 region is CASSQDRGPLQETQYF. CDR3 in DNA: TGTGCCAGCAGCCAAGACAGGGGGCCTCTTCAAGAGACCCAGTACTTC.

CDR3 DNA sequence: TGCGCCAGCAGCCAAGATATAGCGGGAGCCAAAATGGGGCAGTACTTC. Translation gives CASSQDIAGAKMGQYF. J is TRBJ2-7 and V is TRBV4-1; 9 positions agree with TRBD2. CDR1 and CDR2 (germline): MGHRA, YSYEKL. V dropped 0 bases and J dropped 9; count of bases not matched to a gene: 12. The CDR3 extends over 16 amino acids.

The gene calls are TRBV20-1 and TRBJ2-7; no clear D gene. Trimming removed 6 bases at V and 0 bases at J, with 15 bases between. CDR1 is DFQATT, CDR2 SNEGSKA, per germline (reference sequence). The CDR3 runs to 14 residues. The CDR3 nucleotides are TGCAGTGCAGGAAAATCCGCAGCCTCCTACGAGCAGTACTTC. Translation: CSAGKSAASYEQYF.

This clonotype was observed a handful of times. The chain links TRBV30 to TRBJ2-7; unclear D gene. Germline-derived CDR1 and CDR2 are GTSNPN and SVGIG (reference sequence). CDR3 length equals 11 residues. The V end lost 5 bases, the J end lost 5 bases, and 10 bases lay between the germline ends. CDR3 sequence: CAWHGGHEQYF. CDR3 in DNA: TGTGCCTGGCACGGTGGCCACGAGCAGTACTTC.

The chain combines TRBV5-1 with TRBJ2-1; weak D call: TRBD1 (7 bases). The CDR3 contains 12 residues. Germline values: CDR1 SGHRS, CDR2 YFSETQ. V was shortened by 7 bases and J by 6 bases, with 11 bases between the two germline ends. The CDR3 is CASPQGGNEQFF. CDR3 coding DNA: TGCGCCAGCCCCCAGGGGGGCAATGAGCAGTTCTTC.

V is TRBV10-3 and J is TRBJ1-4; TRBD1 might be the D (6 bases). Germline lookup yields CDR1 ENHRY and CDR2 SYGVKD. CDR3 length equals 15 residues. Deletions cut 0 bases from V and 1 base from J, with 6 bases between. CDR3 sequence reads: CAISESQGTNEKLFF. CDR3 DNA: TGTGCCATCAGTGAGTCACAGGGAACTAATGAAAAACTGTTTTTT.

This clonotype was seen more than once but under ten times. The V gene is TRBV6-1, the J gene TRBJ2-1; the D is unclear. The germline V and J ends were trimmed by 6 bases and 0 bases, with 12 bases remaining between them. Germline assignment: CDR1 MNHNS and CDR2 SASEGT. The length of the CDR3 is 15 residues. The DNA for the CDR3 is TGTGCCAGCAGGTATACACTGAGCTCCTACAATGAGCAGTTCTTC. It translates to CASRYTLSSYNEQFF.

This clonotype was found a few times. This chain uses TRBV6-2 or TRBV6-3 with TRBJ1-1; D ambiguous. The CDR3 contains 13 residues. Trimming pared 5 bases from V and 4 bases from J, leaving 11 bases between. Germline values: CDR1 MNHEY, CDR2 SVGEGT. For the CDR3, the DNA is TGTGCCAGCAGTATTAGATTCCCCACTGAAGCTTTCTTT. Translated, it gives CASSIRFPTEAFF.

This chain links TRBV7-6 with TRBJ2-2; tentative D call: TRBD1 (5 bases). From germline, CDR1 is SGHVS and CDR2 FNYEAQ. With 5 bases removed from V and 1 base from J, the gap between germline ends came to 14 bases. This CDR3 has 16 amino acids. The CDR3 region is CASSGSPQGNTGELFF. CDR3 DNA sequence: TGTGCCAGCAGCGGTAGCCCCCAGGGGAACACCGGGGAGCTGTTTTTT. Full variable domain (missing parts from reference TRBV7-6 and TRBJ2-2): GAGVSQSPRYKVTKRGQDVALRCDPISGHVSLYWYRQALGQGPEFLTYFNYEAQQDKSGLPNDRFSAERPEGSISTLTIQRTEQRDSAMYRCASSGSPQGNTGELFFGEGSRLTVL.

This clonotype was seen only a few times. The rearrangement links TRBV29-1 to TRBJ1-2; 10 bases are a match to TRBD1. Looked up from germline, CDR1 is SQVTM and CDR2 is ANQGSEA. The CDR3 length is 18 residues. J lost 1 base, V lost 7 bases, and 18 bases had no gene match. CDR3 sequence (DNA): TGCAGCGCCCTACCCACGACAGGGGGCAGGGGGATTAACTATGGCTACACCTTC. Its protein product is CSALPTTGGRGINYGYTF.

This clonotype came up a few times. The chain uses TRBV5-6 and TRBJ2-1; D is tentatively TRBD1 or TRBD2 (6 bases each). CDR3 length equals 16 residues. Germline V gene lookup returns CDR1 SGHDT and CDR2 YYEEEE. The germline V and J ends were trimmed by 4 bases and 1 base, with 15 bases remaining between them. CDR3 nucleotides: TGTGCCAGCAGCAAAAGGGGGGTAGGGTCCTACAATGAGCAGTTCTTC. Encoded protein: CASSKRGVGSYNEQFF.

This clonotype has a single count. The chain employs TRBV29-1 and TRBJ1-2, with D tentatively TRBD1 (6 bases). The V end lost 6 bases, the J end lost 6 bases, and 14 bases lay between the germline ends. The CDR3 sequence is 12 residues long. Germline V gene data show CDR1 as SQVTM and CDR2 as ANQGSEA. The CDR3 reads CSVPFGGHGYTF. The CDR3 nucleotides read TGCAGCGTGCCCTTCGGGGGCCATGGCTACACCTTC.

There are many counts of this clonotype. J is TRBJ1-2 and V is TRBV12-3 or TRBV12-4; a possible D gene is TRBD1 (6 bases). V gave up 5 bases and J gave up 6 bases, with 13 bases separating them. The CDR3 runs to 13 residues. The CDR3 DNA sequence: TGTGCCAGCAGTGGAGACAGGAGACATGGCTACACCTTC. Amino acid sequence: CASSGDRRHGYTF.

This clonotype was seen a handful of times. The chain is built from TRBV29-1 and TRBJ2-1, with D tentatively TRBD1 (6 bases). The germline V gene has CDR1 SQVTM and CDR2 ANQGSEA. The V gene lost 4 bases and the J gene lost 0 bases, with 10 bases spanning the gap. The CDR3 loop spans 14 amino acids. This CDR3 reads CSVVAGASYNEQFF. The CDR3 DNA sequence: TGCAGCGTTGTTGCAGGGGCCTCCTACAATGAGCAGTTCTTC.

This clonotype was counted between two and nine times. CDR3 bases: TGTGCCAGCAGGGGGAGAGGATTTTACGAGCAGTACTTC. This translates into CASRGRGFYEQYF. The rearrangement joins TRBV28 to TRBJ2-7, with D perhaps matching TRBD2 (5 bases). With 6 bases removed from V and 4 bases from J, the gap between germline ends came to 13 bases. Germline V CDR1 and CDR2: MDHEN, SYDVKM. The CDR3 extends over 13 amino acids.

The chain carries TRBV9 and TRBJ2-1, with 14 nucleotides matching TRBD2. Germline assignment: CDR1 SGDLS and CDR2 YYNGEE. Trimming cost V 0 bases and J 2 bases; bases outside gene matches: 10. The CDR3 has 20 residues. The CDR3 DNA reads as TGTGCCAGCAGCGTAGGGGGGGGACTAGCGGGAGCAGTCGCCTACAATGAGCAGTTCTTC. Its protein is CASSVGGGLAGAVAYNEQFF.